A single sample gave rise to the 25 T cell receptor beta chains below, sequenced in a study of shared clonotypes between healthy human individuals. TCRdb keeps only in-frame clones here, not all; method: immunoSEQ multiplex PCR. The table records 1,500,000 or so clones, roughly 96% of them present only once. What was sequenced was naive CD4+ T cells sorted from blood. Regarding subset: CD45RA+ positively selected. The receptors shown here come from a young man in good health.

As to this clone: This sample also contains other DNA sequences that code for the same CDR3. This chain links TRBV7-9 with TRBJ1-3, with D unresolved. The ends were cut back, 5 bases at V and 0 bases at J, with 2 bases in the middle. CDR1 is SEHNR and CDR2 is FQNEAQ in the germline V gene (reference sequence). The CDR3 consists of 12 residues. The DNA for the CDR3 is TGTGCCAGCAGCCTCTCTGGAAACACCATATATTTT. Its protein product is CASSLSGNTIYF.

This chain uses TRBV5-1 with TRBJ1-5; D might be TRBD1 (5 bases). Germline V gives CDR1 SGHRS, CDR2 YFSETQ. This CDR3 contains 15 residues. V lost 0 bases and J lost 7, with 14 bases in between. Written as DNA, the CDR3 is TGCGCCAGCAGCTTGGATGGGGGGGTAGGCCAGCCCCAGCATTTT. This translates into CASSLDGGVGQPQHF. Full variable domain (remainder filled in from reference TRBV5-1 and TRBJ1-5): KAGVTQTPRYLIKTRGQQVTLSCSPISGHRSVSWYQQTPGQGLQFLFEYFSETQRNKGNFPGRFSGRQFSNSRSEMNVSTLELGDSALYLCASSLDGGVGQPQHFGDGTRLSIL.

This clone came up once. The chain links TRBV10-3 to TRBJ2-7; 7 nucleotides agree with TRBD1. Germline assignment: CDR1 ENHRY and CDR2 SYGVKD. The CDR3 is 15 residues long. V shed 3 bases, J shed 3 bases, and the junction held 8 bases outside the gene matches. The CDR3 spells CAISEGIGGSYEQYF. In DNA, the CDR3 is TGTGCCATCAGTGAAGGGATAGGGGGCAGCTACGAGCAGTACTTC.

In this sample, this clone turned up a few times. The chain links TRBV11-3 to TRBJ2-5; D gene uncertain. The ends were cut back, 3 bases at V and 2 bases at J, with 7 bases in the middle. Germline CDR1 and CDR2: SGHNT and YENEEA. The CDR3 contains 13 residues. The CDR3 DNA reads TGTGCCAGCAGCTTGACCAGACAAGAGACCCAGTACTTC. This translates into CASSLTRQETQYF.

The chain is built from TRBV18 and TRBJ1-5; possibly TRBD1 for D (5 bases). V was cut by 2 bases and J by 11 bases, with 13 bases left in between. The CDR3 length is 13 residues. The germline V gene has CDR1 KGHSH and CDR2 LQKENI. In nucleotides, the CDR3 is TGTGCCAGCTCACCAACCGAGGGGTCGGCCCAGCATTTT. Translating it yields CASSPTEGSAQHF.

DNA of the CDR3: TGTGCCAGCTCAAGGGAGTTGTACACCGGGGAGCTGTTTTTT. Protein: CASSRELYTGELFF. The V call is TRBV7-2, the J call TRBJ2-2; perhaps TRBD2 as D (5 bases). The CDR3 extends over 14 amino acids. Per the germline V gene, CDR1 is SGHTA and CDR2 is FQGNSA. Trimming shortened V by 8 bases and J by 3 bases, and 13 bases separated the two germline ends.

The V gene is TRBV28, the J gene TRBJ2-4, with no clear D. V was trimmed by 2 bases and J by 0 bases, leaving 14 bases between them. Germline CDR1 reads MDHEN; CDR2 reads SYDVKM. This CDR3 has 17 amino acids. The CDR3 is CASSLVSPPIAKNIQYF. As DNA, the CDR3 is TGTGCCAGCAGTTTAGTATCTCCACCGATAGCCAAAAACATTCAGTACTTC.

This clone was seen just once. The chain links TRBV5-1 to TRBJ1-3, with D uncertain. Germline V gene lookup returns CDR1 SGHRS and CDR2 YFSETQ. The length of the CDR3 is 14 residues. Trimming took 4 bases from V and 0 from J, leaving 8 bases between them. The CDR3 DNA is TGCGCCAGCAGCAGGTCCGGCTCTGGAAACACCATATATTTT. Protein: CASSRSGSGNTIYF. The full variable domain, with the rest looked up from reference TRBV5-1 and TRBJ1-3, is KAGVTQTPRYLIKTRGQQVTLSCSPISGHRSVSWYQQTPGQGLQFLFEYFSETQRNKGNFPGRFSGRQFSNSRSEMNVSTLELGDSALYLCASSRSGSGNTIYFGEGSWLTVV.

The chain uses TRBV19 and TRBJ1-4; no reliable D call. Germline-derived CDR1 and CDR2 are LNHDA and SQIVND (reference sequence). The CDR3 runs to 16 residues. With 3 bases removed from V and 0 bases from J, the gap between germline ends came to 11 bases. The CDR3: CASSILTETTNEKLFF. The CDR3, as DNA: TGTGCCAGTAGTATTTTAACAGAGACAACTAATGAAAAACTGTTTTTT. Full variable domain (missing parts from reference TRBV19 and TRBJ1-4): DGGITQSPKYLFRKEGQNVTLSCEQNLNHDAMYWYRQDPGQGLRLIYYSQIVNDFQKGDIAEGYSVSREKKESFPLTVTSAQKNPTAFYLCASSILTETTNEKLFFGSGTQLSVL.

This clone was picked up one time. CDR3: CASSLVAGVYEQYF. The CDR3 DNA reads as TGTGCCAGCAGCTTAGTAGCGGGGGTCTACGAGCAGTACTTC. The chain has TRBV11-2 and TRBJ2-7; 9 bases match TRBD2. Looked up from germline, CDR1 is SGHAT and CDR2 is FQNNGV. V shed 1 base and J 3 bases; nucleotides not matched to a gene: 1. This CDR3 has 14 amino acids.

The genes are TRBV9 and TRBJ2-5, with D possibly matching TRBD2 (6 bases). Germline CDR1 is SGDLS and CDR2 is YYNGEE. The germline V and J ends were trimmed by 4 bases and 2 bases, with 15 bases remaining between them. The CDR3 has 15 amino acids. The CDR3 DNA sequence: TGTGCCAGCAGCTCCAGCGCGGGGCGGCAAGAGACCCAGTACTTC. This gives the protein CASSSSAGRQETQYF.

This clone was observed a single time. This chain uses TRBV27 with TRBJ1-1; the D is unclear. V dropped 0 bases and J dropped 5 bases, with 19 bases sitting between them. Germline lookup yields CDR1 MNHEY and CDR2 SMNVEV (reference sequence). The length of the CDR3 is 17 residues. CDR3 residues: CASSLSAPALGWTEAFF. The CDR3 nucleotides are TGTGCCAGCAGTTTATCGGCCCCGGCTCTTGGATGGACTGAAGCTTTCTTT.

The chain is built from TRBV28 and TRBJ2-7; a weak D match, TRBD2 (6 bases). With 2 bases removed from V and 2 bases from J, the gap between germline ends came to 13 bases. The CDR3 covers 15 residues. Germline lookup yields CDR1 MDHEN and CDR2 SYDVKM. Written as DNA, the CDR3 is TGTGCCAGCAGTTTACGGTTGGGACTTACCTACGAGCAGTACTTC. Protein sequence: CASSLRLGLTYEQYF.

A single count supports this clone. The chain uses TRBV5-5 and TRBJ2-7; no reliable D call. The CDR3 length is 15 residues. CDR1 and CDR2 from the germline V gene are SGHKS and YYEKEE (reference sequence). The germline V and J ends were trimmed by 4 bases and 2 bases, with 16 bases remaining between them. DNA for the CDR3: TGTGCCAGCAGCCCCGGGCGCGTTTCTCCCTACGAGCAGTACTTC. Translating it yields CASSPGRVSPYEQYF.

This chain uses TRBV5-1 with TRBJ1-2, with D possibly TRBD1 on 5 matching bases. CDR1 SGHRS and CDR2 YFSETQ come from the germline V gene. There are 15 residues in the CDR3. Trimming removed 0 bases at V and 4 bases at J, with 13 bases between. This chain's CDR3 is CASSLGTPAGYGYTF. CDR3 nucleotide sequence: TGCGCCAGCAGCTTGGGGACACCGGCTGGCTATGGCTACACCTTC.

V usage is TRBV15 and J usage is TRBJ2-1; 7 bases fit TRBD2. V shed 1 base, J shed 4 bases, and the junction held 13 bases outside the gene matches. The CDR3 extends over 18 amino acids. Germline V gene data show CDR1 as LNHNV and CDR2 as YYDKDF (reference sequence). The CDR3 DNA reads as TGTGCCACCAGCAGAGCAAATCCCACTAGCGATCCTTACAATGAGCAGTTCTTC. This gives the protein CATSRANPTSDPYNEQFF.

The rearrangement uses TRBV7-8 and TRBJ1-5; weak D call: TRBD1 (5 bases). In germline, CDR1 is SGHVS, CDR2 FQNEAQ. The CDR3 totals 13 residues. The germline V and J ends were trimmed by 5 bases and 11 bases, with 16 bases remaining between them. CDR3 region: CASSLADTGSQHF. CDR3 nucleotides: TGTGCCAGCAGCCTGGCGGACACCGGGTCCCAGCATTTT.

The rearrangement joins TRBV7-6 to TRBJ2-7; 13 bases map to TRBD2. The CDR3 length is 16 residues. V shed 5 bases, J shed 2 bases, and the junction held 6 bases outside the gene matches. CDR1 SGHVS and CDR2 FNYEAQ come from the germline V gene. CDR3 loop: CASSAMGLAGPYEQYF. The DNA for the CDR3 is TGTGCCAGCAGCGCAATGGGACTAGCGGGACCCTACGAGCAGTACTTC.

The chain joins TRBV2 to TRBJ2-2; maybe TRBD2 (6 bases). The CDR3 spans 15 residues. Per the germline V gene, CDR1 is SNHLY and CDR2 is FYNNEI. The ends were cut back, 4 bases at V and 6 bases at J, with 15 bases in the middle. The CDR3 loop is CASSVGLPSAGELFF. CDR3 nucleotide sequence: TGTGCCAGCAGTGTGGGACTCCCAAGCGCCGGGGAGCTGTTTTTT.

The CDR3 sequence is CASSSADGGQTQYF. The CDR3 bases are TGCGCCAGCAGCTCCGCTGATGGGGGCCAGACCCAGTACTTC. The rearrangement links TRBV5-1 to TRBJ2-5; TRBD1 is a possible D gene (6 bases). V gave up 3 bases and J gave up 6 bases, with 15 bases separating them. Germline lookup yields CDR1 SGHRS and CDR2 YFSETQ. This CDR3 has 14 amino acids. Complete variable domain (other parts from reference TRBV5-1 and TRBJ2-5): KAGVTQTPRYLIKTRGQQVTLSCSPISGHRSVSWYQQTPGQGLQFLFEYFSETQRNKGNFPGRFSGRQFSNSRSEMNVSTLELGDSALYLCASSSADGGQTQYFGPGTRLLVL.

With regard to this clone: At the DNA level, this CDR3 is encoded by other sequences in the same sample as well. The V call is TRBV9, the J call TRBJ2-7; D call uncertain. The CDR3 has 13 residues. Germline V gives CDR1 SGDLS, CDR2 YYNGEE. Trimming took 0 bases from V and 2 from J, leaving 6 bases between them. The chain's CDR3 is CASSVGAAYEQYF. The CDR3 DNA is TGTGCCAGCAGCGTAGGGGCAGCCTACGAGCAGTACTTC.

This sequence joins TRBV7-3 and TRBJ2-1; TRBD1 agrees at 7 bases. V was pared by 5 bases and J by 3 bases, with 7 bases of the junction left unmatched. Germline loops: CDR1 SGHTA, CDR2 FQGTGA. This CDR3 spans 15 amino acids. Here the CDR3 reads CASSLRDSNYNEQFF. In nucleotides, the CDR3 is TGTGCCAGCAGCCTCCGGGACAGCAACTACAATGAGCAGTTCTTC.

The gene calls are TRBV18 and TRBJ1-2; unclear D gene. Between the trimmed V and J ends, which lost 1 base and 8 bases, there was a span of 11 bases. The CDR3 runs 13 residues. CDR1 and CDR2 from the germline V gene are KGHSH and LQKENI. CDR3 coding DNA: TGTGCCAGCTCACCACGGATGGAAAGCGGCTACACCTTC. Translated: CASSPRMESGYTF.

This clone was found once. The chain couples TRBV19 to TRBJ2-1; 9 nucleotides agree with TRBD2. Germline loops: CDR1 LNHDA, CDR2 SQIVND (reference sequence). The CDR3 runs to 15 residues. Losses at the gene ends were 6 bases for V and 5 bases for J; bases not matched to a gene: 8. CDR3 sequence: CASRPSGEGHNEQFF. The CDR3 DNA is TGTGCCAGTAGGCCTAGCGGGGAGGGTCACAATGAGCAGTTCTTC.

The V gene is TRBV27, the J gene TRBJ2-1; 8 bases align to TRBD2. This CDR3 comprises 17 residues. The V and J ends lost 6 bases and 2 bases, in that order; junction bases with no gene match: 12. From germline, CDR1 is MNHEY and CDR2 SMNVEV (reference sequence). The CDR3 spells CASRVIRTSRTYNEQFF. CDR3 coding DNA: TGTGCCAGCAGGGTTATTCGGACTAGCCGAACCTACAATGAGCAGTTCTTC.